The sequence of this TCR beta chain was determined in a study of technical replicates of blood from a handful of donors. The data were produced by immunoSEQ multiplex PCR, yet TCRdb's version contains in-frame clones alone and is incomplete. The sample records 82,000 or so clones, around 96% being singletons. The V gene's germline CDR1 is SGHTA and CDR2 FQGNSA. The CDR3 extends over 13 amino acids. With 5 bases removed from V and 0 bases from J, the gap between germline ends came to 7 bases. The sequenced sample consisted of T cells isolated from PBMCs. The genes are TRBV7-2 and TRBJ1-1; no definite D call. The clonotype comes from a human donor in good health. The CDR3 here is CASSRHVNTEAFF. The CDR3 coding sequence is TGTGCCAGCAGCCGACATGTGAACACTGAAGCTTTCTTT.